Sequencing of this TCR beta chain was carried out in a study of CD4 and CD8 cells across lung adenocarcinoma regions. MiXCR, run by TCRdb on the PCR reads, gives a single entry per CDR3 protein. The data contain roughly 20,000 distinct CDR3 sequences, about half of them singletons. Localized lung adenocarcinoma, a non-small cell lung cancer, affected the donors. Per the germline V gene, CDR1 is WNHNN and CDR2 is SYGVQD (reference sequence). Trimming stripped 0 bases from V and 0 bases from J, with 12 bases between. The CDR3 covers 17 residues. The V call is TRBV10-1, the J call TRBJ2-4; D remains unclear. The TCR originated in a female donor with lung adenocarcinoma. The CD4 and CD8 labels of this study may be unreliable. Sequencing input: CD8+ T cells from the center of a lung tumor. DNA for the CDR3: TGCGCCAGCAGTGAGTCAGGCGAGACCTCAGCCAAAAACATTCAGTACTTC. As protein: CASSESGETSAKNIQYF.